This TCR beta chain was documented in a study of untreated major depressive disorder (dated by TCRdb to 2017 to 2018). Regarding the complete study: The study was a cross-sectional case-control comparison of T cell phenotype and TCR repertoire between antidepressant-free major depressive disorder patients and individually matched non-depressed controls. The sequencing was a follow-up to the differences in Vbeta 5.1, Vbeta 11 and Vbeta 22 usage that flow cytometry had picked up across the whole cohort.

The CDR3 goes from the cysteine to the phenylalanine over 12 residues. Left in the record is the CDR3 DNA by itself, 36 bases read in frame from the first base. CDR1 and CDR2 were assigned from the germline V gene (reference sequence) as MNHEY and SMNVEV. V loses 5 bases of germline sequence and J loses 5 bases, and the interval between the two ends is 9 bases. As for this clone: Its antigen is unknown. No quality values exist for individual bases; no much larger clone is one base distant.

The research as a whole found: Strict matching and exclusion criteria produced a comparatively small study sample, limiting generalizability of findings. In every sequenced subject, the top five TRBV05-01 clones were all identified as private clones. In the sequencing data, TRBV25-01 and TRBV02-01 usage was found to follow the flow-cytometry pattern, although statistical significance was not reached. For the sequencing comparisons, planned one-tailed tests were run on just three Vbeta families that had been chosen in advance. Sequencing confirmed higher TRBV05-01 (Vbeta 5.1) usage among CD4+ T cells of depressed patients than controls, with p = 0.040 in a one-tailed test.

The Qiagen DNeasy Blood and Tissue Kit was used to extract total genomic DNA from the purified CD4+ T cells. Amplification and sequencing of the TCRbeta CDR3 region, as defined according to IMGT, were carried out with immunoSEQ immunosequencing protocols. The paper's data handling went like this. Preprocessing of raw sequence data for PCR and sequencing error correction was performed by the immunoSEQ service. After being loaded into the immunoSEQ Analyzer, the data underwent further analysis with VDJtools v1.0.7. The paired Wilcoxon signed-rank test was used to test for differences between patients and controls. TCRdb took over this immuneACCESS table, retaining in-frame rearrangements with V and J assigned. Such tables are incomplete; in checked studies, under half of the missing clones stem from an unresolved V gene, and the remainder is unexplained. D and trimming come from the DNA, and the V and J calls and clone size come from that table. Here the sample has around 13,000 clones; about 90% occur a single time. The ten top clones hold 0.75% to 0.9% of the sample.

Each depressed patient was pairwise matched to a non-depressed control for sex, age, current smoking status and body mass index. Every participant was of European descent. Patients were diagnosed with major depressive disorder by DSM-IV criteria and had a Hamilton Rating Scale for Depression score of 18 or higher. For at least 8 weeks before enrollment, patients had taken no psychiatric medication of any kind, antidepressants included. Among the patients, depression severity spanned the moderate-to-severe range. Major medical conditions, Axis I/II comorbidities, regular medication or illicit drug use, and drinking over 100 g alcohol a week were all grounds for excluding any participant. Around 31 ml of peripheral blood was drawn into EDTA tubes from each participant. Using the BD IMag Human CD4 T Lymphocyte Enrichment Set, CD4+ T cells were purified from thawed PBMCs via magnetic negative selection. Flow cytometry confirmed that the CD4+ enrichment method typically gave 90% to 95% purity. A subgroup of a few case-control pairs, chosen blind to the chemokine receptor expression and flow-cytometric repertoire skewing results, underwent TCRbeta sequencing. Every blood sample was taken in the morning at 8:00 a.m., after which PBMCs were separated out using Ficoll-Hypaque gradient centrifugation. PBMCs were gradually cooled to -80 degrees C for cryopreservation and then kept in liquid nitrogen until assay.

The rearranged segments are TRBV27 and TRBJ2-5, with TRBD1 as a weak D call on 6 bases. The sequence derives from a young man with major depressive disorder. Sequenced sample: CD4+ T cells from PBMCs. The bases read TGTGCCAGCAGTCATAGGGGGGAGACCCAGTACTTC. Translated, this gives CASSHRGETQYF.